The rows below give T cell receptor beta chains drawn from one sample of a study of blood T cell repertoires in COVID-19. Some clones are missing from TCRdb's copy, which holds only in-frame ones; the method was immunoSEQ multiplex PCR. The sample lists roughly 200,000 clones; about 81% were seen once. Sequencing was carried out using peripheral blood. Receptors were obtained from a woman older than 75 with COVID-19, enrolled during active disease. The CDR3 runs from the conserved cysteine through the conserved F or W. The order of the fields is V gene, J gene, D gene, CDR3 protein. A D gene is named only where the DNA matches it firmly.

TRBV5-8,TRBJ1-5,TRBD1,CASSKGQGGGQPQHF
TRBV7-9,TRBJ2-7,TRBD2,CASSLWGGAQTSYEQYF
TRBV6-5,TRBJ2-5,NA,CATRVPGARETQYF
TRBV11-2,TRBJ2-7,NA,CASSHQGTEQYF
TRBV11-2,TRBJ2-1,NA,CASSTEVSEQFF
TRBV29-1,TRBJ1-2,NA,CSVRTGSEGYTF
TRBV2,TRBJ1-1,NA,CASSSDSPEGAFF
TRBV6-5,TRBJ1-6,NA,CASSSGTLAYSPLHF
TRBV19,TRBJ1-2,NA,CASSMTAQGLWNYGYTF
TRBV5-5,TRBJ2-1,NA,CASSLIGDEQFF
TRBV28,TRBJ1-1,NA,CASSPWGVLNTEAFF
TRBV6-5,TRBJ1-3,NA,CASSYSRWSSGNTIYF
TRBV28,TRBJ2-1,TRBD2,CASSLPAGGQNEQFF
TRBV25-1,TRBJ2-2,TRBD1,CASSDRGYTGELFF
TRBV9,TRBJ2-1,TRBD2,CASSVASGGYNEQFF
TRBV5-1,TRBJ2-1,TRBD2,CASSLVAGGSNEQFF
TRBV30,TRBJ1-2,NA,CAFSAGPAHTF
TRBV18,TRBJ2-1,TRBD2,CASSGGLAGDNEQFF
TRBV20-1,TRBJ1-2,TRBD1,CSADRGGLSTF
TRBV3-1/TRBV3-2,TRBJ2-3,TRBD2,CASKAGGTDTQYF
TRBV12-5,TRBJ1-2,TRBD1,CASGLGTGAGQGAWGYTF
TRBV10-3,TRBJ2-1,NA,CAISEWSNEQFF
TRBV7-2,TRBJ1-1,NA,CASSSDRGGSYRRNTEAFF
TRBV4-3,TRBJ2-7,TRBD2,CASSQLGGEQYF
TRBV3-1/TRBV3-2,TRBJ1-3,NA,CASSSGGTSGNTIYF
TRBV30,TRBJ1-5,NA,CAWSVESNQPQHF
TRBV19,TRBJ2-7,NA,CASSIRPGAYEQYF
TRBV4-1,TRBJ1-2,NA,CASSQVSGGGTYGYTF
TRBV12-3/TRBV12-4,TRBJ1-1,NA,CTSSFMQGTEAFF
TRBV10-3,TRBJ1-2,TRBD1,CAISTDRGGYTF
TRBV6-5,TRBJ2-7,NA,CASSRGGDLYEQYF
TRBV12-3/TRBV12-4,TRBJ2-3,NA,CASSLLSTDTQYF
TRBV11-1,TRBJ2-7,TRBD1,CASSSRGQGSYEQYF
TRBV12-3/TRBV12-4,TRBJ1-2,NA,CASSLRYGYTF
TRBV10-3,TRBJ1-5,TRBD1,CAVGERQGYSNQPQHF
TRBV20-1,TRBJ2-7,NA,CSASGSGEQYF
TRBV7-9,TRBJ1-1,NA,CASSSQSGLGNTEAFF
TRBV6-1,TRBJ1-2,NA,CASSERQGSFGYGYTF
TRBV5-1,TRBJ1-2,NA,CASSLGAVYNYGYTF
TRBV5-1,TRBJ2-5,TRBD2,CASTSSGGIETQYF
TRBV29-1,TRBJ1-2,NA,CSVGRVRQGYTF
TRBV5-6,TRBJ2-1,NA,CASSPRILPPYNEQFF
TRBV6-5,TRBJ1-6,NA,CASRHSSSYNSPLHF
TRBV19,TRBJ1-1,NA,CASSIASGGRGTEAFF
TRBV6-6,TRBJ2-3,NA,CASSSVADTQYF